One sample yielded the 17 T cell receptor beta chains listed below, sequenced in a study of T-cell reconstitution after alpha-beta-depleted transplantation in children. Researchers prepared the TCRbeta library using unique molecular identifiers, the study reports. MiXCR was run by TCRdb on the PCR reads, yielding one entry per CDR3 protein. The sample holds about 97,000 distinct CDR3 sequences, 7.5% to 9% seen once. The sample in question was PBMCs, obtained before TCRalphabeta/CD19-depleted stem cell transplant. These receptors were obtained from a boy aged 2 to 9 with acute lymphoblastic leukemia, due to receive a stem cell transplant.

The chain combines TRBV20-1 with TRBJ1-6; 10 bases are a match to TRBD1. In germline, CDR1 is DFQATT, CDR2 SNEGSKA (reference sequence). V gave up 0 bases and J gave up 8 bases; unmatched junction bases: 16. The CDR3 covers 19 residues. CDR3 nucleotides: TGCAGTGCTAGAGATAATTATTCCGGGACAGGGGTCTGGGATTCACCCCTCCACTTT. As protein: CSARDNYSGTGVWDSPLHF.

This clonotype occurred many times. The rearrangement uses TRBV7-2 and TRBJ1-6, with 8 bases lining up with TRBD1. The length of the CDR3 is 16 residues. Germline lookup yields CDR1 SGHTA and CDR2 FQGNSA. V lost 0 bases, J lost 10 bases, and 8 bases stayed unmatched. The CDR3 coding sequence is TGTGCCAGCAGCTTAGCGGCCGGGACAGGAGCCTCACCCCTCCACTTT. Amino acid sequence: CASSLAAGTGASPLHF.

This chain joins TRBV27 and TRBJ1-5; a weak D match, TRBD1 (5 bases). V dropped 6 bases and J dropped 4 bases, with 13 bases sitting between them. Germline loops: CDR1 MNHEY, CDR2 SMNVEV (reference sequence). There are 14 residues in the CDR3. The CDR3: CASSPGQVNQPQHF. As DNA, the CDR3 is TGTGCCAGCAGCCCGGGGCAGGTTAATCAGCCCCAGCATTTT.

This clonotype was recorded at least ten times. This chain links TRBV12-3 or TRBV12-4 with TRBJ2-2, with no clear D. V lost 5 bases and J 5 bases, leaving 9 bases between the germline ends. CDR3 length equals 13 residues. CDR3 protein: CASSPTGTGELFF. In nucleotides, the CDR3 is TGTGCCAGCAGTCCCACCGGGACCGGGGAGCTGTTTTTT.

J is TRBJ1-2 and V is TRBV29-1, with 7 positions matching TRBD1. The V gene's germline CDR1 is SQVTM and CDR2 ANQGSEA. J was trimmed by 8 bases and V by 7 bases; bases with no gene match: 10. The CDR3 has 12 residues. CDR3 DNA sequence: TGCAGCGCCCCCCAGGGGGATAGCGGCTACACCTTC. It codes for CSAPQGDSGYTF.

The chain couples TRBV5-6 to TRBJ2-3; D uncertain. Trimming cost V 1 base and J 3 bases, with 6 bases left between them. This CDR3 is 13 amino acids long. The V gene's germline CDR1 is SGHDT and CDR2 YYEEEE. DNA for the CDR3: TGTGCCAGCAGCTTGATCCTGACAGATACGCAGTATTTT. This codes for CASSLILTDTQYF.

In its sample, this clonotype was seen many times. V gene TRBV12-3 or TRBV12-4 combines with J gene TRBJ1-5; tentative D call: TRBD1 (6 bases). The CDR3 length is 17 residues. V was clipped by 6 bases and J by 0 bases, with 18 bases between them. The CDR3 loop reads CASRPRAGAFSNQPQHF. CDR3 coding DNA: TGTGCCAGCAGACCCAGGGCGGGGGCGTTTAGCAATCAGCCCCAGCATTTT.

This clonotype occurred a few times. The chain is built from TRBV5-6 and TRBJ2-1, with D possibly matching TRBD1 (5 bases). Germline lookup yields CDR1 SGHDT and CDR2 YYEEEE. Trimming left V 4 bases short and J 4 bases short, with 21 bases between. The CDR3 loop spans 17 amino acids. The CDR3 sequence is CASSPLGRGHIYNEQFF. CDR3 sequence (DNA): TGTGCCAGCAGCCCCCTCGGAAGGGGCCACATATACAATGAGCAGTTCTTC. Using reference TRBV5-6 and TRBJ2-1 for the parts outside the CDR3, the full variable domain is DAGVTQSPTHLIKTRGQQVTLRCSPKSGHDTVSWYQQALGQGPQFIFQYYEEEERQRGNFPDRFSGHQFPNYSSELNVNALLLGDSALYLCASSPLGRGHIYNEQFFGPGTRLTVL.

Regarding this clonotype: One end of the junction does not line up with germline, which may come from a read error. The chain carries TRBV15 and TRBJ2-1; D remains ambiguous. Germline V gene sequence: CDR1 LNHNV, CDR2 YYDKDF (reference sequence). This CDR3 is 13 amino acids long. Written as DNA, the CDR3 is TGTGCCACCAGCATACCCTCCCACAATGAGCAGTTCTTC. Protein product: CATSIPSHNEQFF.

This clonotype came up many times. The CDR3 bases are TGTGCCAGCAGCTCACGCGGGGTGGGTACGCAGTATTTT. Translation: CASSSRGVGTQYF. V is TRBV7-2 and J is TRBJ2-3; weak D call: TRBD2 (6 bases). Trimming took off 4 bases at V and 8 bases at J, with 13 bases between the two ends. In germline, CDR1 is SGHTA, CDR2 FQGNSA. This CDR3 has 13 residues.

In its sample, this clonotype was seen a few times. V and J are TRBV6-5 and TRBJ2-1, with D hard to call. Germline lookup yields CDR1 MNHEY and CDR2 SVGAGI. V dropped 0 bases and J dropped 4 bases, with 13 bases sitting between them. CDR3 length: 16 amino acids. The CDR3, as DNA: TGTGCCAGCAGTTACTCGAAGGTCTCCCCTTACAATGAGCAGTTCTTC. Amino acids: CASSYSKVSPYNEQFF.

The chain recombines TRBV5-6 with TRBJ1-5; no clear D gene. The CDR3 has 16 residues. The V gene's germline CDR1 is SGHDT and CDR2 YYEEEE. The V end was cut by 0 bases, the J end by 3 bases, with 13 bases between. CDR3 sequence (DNA): TGTGCCAGCAGCTTGGCTGGAAACCCAACCAATCAGCCCCAGCATTTT. Translation: CASSLAGNPTNQPQHF.

The table lists this clonotype with a few counts. The genes are TRBV6-1 and TRBJ1-1; a possible D gene is TRBD1 (5 bases). Germline CDR1 MNHNS, CDR2 SASEGT. The CDR3 spans 13 residues. V gave up 10 bases and J gave up 8 bases, with 20 bases separating them. CDR3 region: CATTGGKDVEAFF. CDR3 nucleotide sequence: TGTGCCACTACGGGGGGGAAGGACGTCGAAGCTTTCTTT.

In this sample, this clonotype turned up many times. The rearrangement links TRBV29-1 to TRBJ1-2, with TRBD1 as a possible D gene (6 bases). This CDR3 is 13 amino acids long. In germline, CDR1 is SQVTM, CDR2 ANQGSEA. The CDR3 DNA is TGCAGTGCCCCCGGGGGCAGTTACTATGGCTACACCTTC. Translation gives CSAPGGSYYGYTF. The full variable domain, its missing parts supplied by reference TRBV29-1 and TRBJ1-2, is SAVISQKPSRDICQRGTSLTIQCQVDSQVTMMFWYRQQPGQSLTLIATANQGSEATYESGFVIDKFPISRPNLTFSTLTVSNMSPEDSSIYLCSAPGGSYYGYTFGSGTRLTVV.

This clonotype was seen only a few times. This rearrangement joins TRBV4-1 to TRBJ2-7, with a weak D call TRBD2 (6 bases). Germline V lookup: CDR1 MGHRA, CDR2 YSYEKL. With 0 bases removed from V and 2 bases from J, the gap between germline ends came to 14 bases. The CDR3 has 16 amino acids. The DNA of the CDR3 is TGCGCCAGCAGCCAAGACCAGGCAACGGGGGCCTACGAGCAGTACTTC. Protein: CASSQDQATGAYEQYF.

This clonotype was seen only a few times. V is TRBV7-9 and J is TRBJ1-1; D remains ambiguous. With 5 bases removed from V and 3 bases from J, the gap between germline ends came to 7 bases. The CDR3 runs 12 residues. Germline V lookup: CDR1 SEHNR, CDR2 FQNEAQ (reference sequence). Here the CDR3 reads CASSRTYTEAFF. DNA of the CDR3: TGTGCCAGCAGCAGGACTTACACTGAAGCTTTCTTT.

This chain connects TRBV3-1 to TRBJ2-3; 12 bases align to TRBD2. Germline assignment: CDR1 LGHDT and CDR2 YNNKEL (reference sequence). The CDR3 consists of 16 residues. V trimming: 4 bases; J trimming: 3 bases; junction bases outside the gene matches: 5. CDR3 sequence (DNA): TGTGCCAGCAGCCCATGGACTAGCGGGGATACAGATACGCAGTATTTT. Its protein is CASSPWTSGDTDTQYF.